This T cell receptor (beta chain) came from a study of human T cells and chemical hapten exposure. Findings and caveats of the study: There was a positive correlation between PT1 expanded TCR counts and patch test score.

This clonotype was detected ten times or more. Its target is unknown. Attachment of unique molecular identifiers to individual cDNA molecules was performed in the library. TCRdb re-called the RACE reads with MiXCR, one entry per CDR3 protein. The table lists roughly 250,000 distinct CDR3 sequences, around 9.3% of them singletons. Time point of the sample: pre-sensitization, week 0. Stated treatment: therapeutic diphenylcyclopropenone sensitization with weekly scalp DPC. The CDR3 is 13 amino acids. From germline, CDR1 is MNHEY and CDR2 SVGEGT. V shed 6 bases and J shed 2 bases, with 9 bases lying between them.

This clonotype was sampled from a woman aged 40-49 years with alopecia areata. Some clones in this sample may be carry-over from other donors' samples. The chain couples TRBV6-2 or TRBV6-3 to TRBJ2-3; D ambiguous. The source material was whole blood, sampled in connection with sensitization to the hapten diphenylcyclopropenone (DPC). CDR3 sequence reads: CASRSRYTDTQYF. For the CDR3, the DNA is TGTGCCAGCAGATCGAGATACACAGATACGCAGTATTTT.